The 14 T cell receptor beta chains below were found in one sample sequenced in a study of a mutant IDH1 vaccine in newly diagnosed glioma. TCRdb's table, derived via immunoSEQ multiplex PCR, lists solely in-frame clones and lacks some. The data show about 92,000 clones, about 83% seen once. Time point in this sample: baseline, week 1 (first vaccination visit). Treatment here: pre-vaccination baseline after standard-of-care therapy. The sample was PBMCs, taken from a glioma patient treated with radiotherapy, temozolomide or both. These TCRs come from a woman aged 45 to 65 with glioma.

The genes are TRBV6-1 and TRBJ2-7, with 15 positions matching TRBD2. This CDR3 has 14 residues. Germline V gives CDR1 MNHNS, CDR2 SASEGT. The V and J ends lost 7 bases and 3 bases, in that order; junction bases with no gene match: 1. The CDR3 DNA reads TGTGCCAGCACGGGACTAGCGGGGGGCTACGAGCAGTACTTC. Protein: CASTGLAGGYEQYF.

This sequence joins TRBV9 and TRBJ2-1; tentative D call: TRBD2 (6 bases). The V end was cut by 4 bases, the J end by 3 bases, with 11 bases between. The germline CDR1 and CDR2 sequences are SGDLS and YYNGEE. This CDR3 has 14 residues. CDR3 protein: CASSSQTSYNEQFF. CDR3 in DNA: TGTGCCAGCAGCTCCCAGACTAGCTACAATGAGCAGTTCTTC.

CDR3 sequence (DNA): TGTGCCAGCAGCCCTCCAGGGGCCAACGTCCTGACTTTC. Protein product: CASSPPGANVLTF. The rearrangement links TRBV9 to TRBJ2-6, with D unresolved. Germline loops: CDR1 SGDLS, CDR2 YYNGEE. Trimming took off 4 bases at V and 4 bases at J, with 6 bases between the two ends. The CDR3 is made up of 13 amino acids.

The V and J genes are TRBV7-9 and TRBJ2-5; 15 bases match TRBD2. V lost 5 bases and J lost 5; bases outside the gene matches: 6. The CDR3 loop spans 16 amino acids. Germline V gene data show CDR1 as SEHNR and CDR2 as FQNEAQ (reference sequence). The chain's CDR3 is CASSPTGTSGGETQYF. In nucleotides, the CDR3 is TGTGCCAGCAGCCCAACCGGGACTAGCGGGGGGGAGACCCAGTACTTC.

The J gene is TRBJ2-7, the V gene TRBV5-6; the D gene is possibly TRBD2 (6 bases). CDR3 length: 14 residues. The V gene's germline CDR1 is SGHDT and CDR2 YYEEEE. Trimming stripped 4 bases from V and 1 base from J, with 12 bases between. CDR3 region: CASSPGGASYEQYF. For the CDR3, the DNA is TGTGCCAGCAGCCCTGGCGGGGCTTCCTACGAGCAGTACTTC.

Comments on this clone: The same CDR3 is also encoded by other DNA sequences in this sample. The gene calls are TRBV5-4 and TRBJ1-1; possibly TRBD1 for D (5 bases). The germline V and J ends were trimmed by 2 bases and 2 bases, with 10 bases remaining between them. There are 14 residues in the CDR3. In germline, CDR1 is SGHNT, CDR2 YYREEE (reference sequence). This CDR3 is CASSFYQGNTEAFF. The CDR3 coding sequence is TGTGCCAGCAGCTTCTATCAGGGAAACACTGAAGCTTTCTTT. Complete variable domain (other parts from reference TRBV5-4 and TRBJ1-1): ETGVTQSPTHLIKTRGQQVTLRCSSQSGHNTVSWYQQALGQGPQFIFQYYREEENGRGNFPPRFSGLQFPNYSSELNVNALELDDSALYLCASSFYQGNTEAFFGQGTRLTVV.

V gene TRBV19 combines with J gene TRBJ1-5; possible D gene TRBD1, 6 bases. The CDR3 contains 16 residues. Germline assignment: CDR1 LNHDA and CDR2 SQIVND (reference sequence). The germline V and J ends were trimmed by 7 bases and 1 base, with 17 bases remaining between them. CDR3 coding DNA: TGTGCCAGTACCCAACCCAGGGGAGGGAGCAATCAGCCCCAGCATTTT. It specifies CASTQPRGGSNQPQHF.

The chain combines TRBV5-4 with TRBJ1-2; no reliable D call. The germline V gene encodes CDR1 SGHNT and CDR2 YYREEE (reference sequence). V shed 3 bases and J shed 9 bases, with 24 bases lying between them. The CDR3 is made up of 16 amino acids. This CDR3 reads CASSSSWRGEVRSYTF. CDR3 DNA sequence: TGTGCCAGCAGCTCTAGCTGGCGCGGCGAAGTGAGGAGCTACACCTTC.

In this sample, this clone turned up a few times. This chain joins TRBV11-2 and TRBJ1-2; tentatively, D is TRBD1 (5 bases). The CDR3 is 14 amino acids. CDR1 and CDR2 (germline): SGHAT, FQNNGV. V lost 5 bases, J lost 3 bases, and 13 bases lay in between. Here the CDR3 DNA reads TGTGCCAGCAGCCAGATGACAGCCGACTATGGCTACACCTTC. Its translation is CASSQMTADYGYTF.

V gene TRBV7-2 combines with J gene TRBJ1-1; D is uncertain. V was clipped by 3 bases and J by 6 bases, with 11 bases between them. Germline V gives CDR1 SGHTA, CDR2 FQGNSA. CDR3 length: 13 amino acids. The CDR3 reads CASSLNGGAEAFF. CDR3 sequence (DNA): TGTGCCAGCAGCTTGAACGGCGGGGCTGAAGCTTTCTTT.

This chain uses TRBV7-6 with TRBJ2-3; 8 bases map to TRBD2. V shed 4 bases, J shed 4 bases, and the junction held 1 base outside the gene matches. This CDR3 contains 13 residues. Germline lookup yields CDR1 SGHVS and CDR2 FNYEAQ. Here the CDR3 reads CASSSGGADTQYF. The CDR3 DNA sequence: TGTGCCAGCAGCTCGGGGGGGGCAGATACGCAGTATTTT.

This clone was recorded only once. The rearrangement links TRBV5-1 to TRBJ2-7, with D possibly being TRBD1 or TRBD2 (5 bases each). The CDR3 sequence is 12 residues long. CDR1 is SGHRS and CDR2 is YFSETQ in the germline V gene. V dropped 7 bases and J dropped 0 bases, with 8 bases sitting between them. CDR3 in DNA: TGCGCCAGCTCAGGGAGCTCCTACGAGCAGTACTTC. Translating it yields CASSGSSYEQYF. Together with reference TRBV5-1 and TRBJ2-7, the CDR3 gives the full variable domain: KAGVTQTPRYLIKTRGQQVTLSCSPISGHRSVSWYQQTPGQGLQFLFEYFSETQRNKGNFPGRFSGRQFSNSRSEMNVSTLELGDSALYLCASSGSSYEQYFGPGTRLTVT.

The chain recombines TRBV5-6 with TRBJ1-1; the D gene is possibly TRBD1 (6 bases). The germline V and J ends were trimmed by 4 bases and 3 bases, with 7 bases remaining between them. This CDR3 is built from 12 residues. Germline CDR1 SGHDT, CDR2 YYEEEE. The CDR3 coding sequence is TGTGCCAGCAGCCGACAGGACACTGAAGCTTTCTTT. This codes for CASSRQDTEAFF.

V gene TRBV2 combines with J gene TRBJ1-1; maybe TRBD1 (5 bases). V was shortened by 8 bases and J by 0 bases, with 10 bases between the two germline ends. Looked up from germline, CDR1 is SNHLY and CDR2 is FYNNEI. The CDR3 sequence is 13 residues long. The CDR3 spells CASWGRLNTEAFF. CDR3 DNA: TGTGCCAGCTGGGGCCGGTTGAACACTGAAGCTTTCTTT. The whole variable domain, remainder taken from reference TRBV2 and TRBJ1-1, is EPEVTQTPSHQVTQMGQEVILRCVPISNHLYFYWYRQILGQKVEFLVSFYNNEISEKSEIFDDQFSVERPDGSNFTLKIRSTKLEDSAMYFCASWGRLNTEAFFGQGTRLTVV.